This T cell receptor beta chain was identified in a study of beta chain features in type 1 diabetes. Sequenced material consisted of expressed TCRB transcripts (all of the isolated RNA was reverse transcribed). Profiling relied on immunoSEQ multiplex PCR, and the TCRdb table lists in-frame clones only, not all of them. The sample yields tens of thousands of clones, about 63% seen once. Germline V gives CDR1 SGHKS, CDR2 YYEKEE (reference sequence). J lost 7 bases, V lost 2 bases, and 3 bases had no gene match. This CDR3 contains 13 residues. With regard to this clone: Antigen unknown.

Findings and caveats of the study: Shorter TCRB CDR3s, moderately but significantly so, were found in Type 1 diabetes patients in all four CD4+ subsets.

The sample was stem cell memory CD4+ T cells from blood. This receptor was obtained from a woman in her thirties or forties with type 1 diabetes. The chain has TRBV5-5 and TRBJ1-5; 7 nucleotides match TRBD1. This CDR3 reads CASSFRGQQPQHF. Here the CDR3 DNA reads TGTGCCAGCAGCTTTAGGGGACAGCAGCCCCAGCATTTT. The complete variable domain, with remaining parts taken from reference TRBV5-5 and TRBJ1-5, reads DAGVTQSPTHLIKTRGQQVTLRCSPISGHKSVSWYQQVLGQGPQFIFQYYEKEERGRGNFPDRFSARQFPNYSSELNVNALLLGDSALYLCASSFRGQQPQHFGDGTRLSIL.